A single sample gave rise to the 28 T cell receptor beta chains below, sequenced in a study of tumor-infiltrating lymphocytes in primary liver carcinoma (dated by TCRdb to about 2017). Without any cell sorting, total RNA and DNA were co-extracted from about 21-30 mg of bulk tissue using the AllPrep DNA/RNA mini kit. For sequencing, an Illumina HiSeq 2500 was employed. A constant-region primer and ProtoScript II reverse transcriptase were used to reverse-transcribe TCRbeta-specific cDNA from approximately 500 ng total RNA. Construction of the TCRbeta libraries relied on three nested rounds of multiplex PCR, following a slightly modified ARM-PCR procedure. The first two PCR rounds used multiplex TRBV1-TRBV30 forward primers with a Cbeta reverse primer, each for roughly 11 cycles. Using fastp trimming at Q25 and MiXCR clonotype assembly, TCRdb reanalyzed the public sequencing data and kept in-frame beta chains. Rows with one shared CDR3 protein collapse into an entry with the most common genes and DNA. Across this sample there are tens of thousands of distinct CDR3 sequences, with roughly 75% seen only once. Together, the top ten hold 37% of the sample.

The sequencing input was tumor-adjacent normal liver tissue. These receptors came from a man aged 40-50 years with primary liver carcinoma and hepatitis B virus infection.

Of note for this clonotype: Mismatch with germline at one junction end may stem from a read error. The CDR3 protein is CPSSLDGGPGELFF. The CDR3 DNA is TGTCCCAGCAGTTTGGACGGAGGGCCCGGGGAGCTGTTTTTT. This chain connects TRBV12-3 or TRBV12-4 to TRBJ2-2; possibly TRBD2 for D (6 bases). The CDR3 extends over 14 amino acids.

For this clonotype: Without the conserved terminal phenylalanine or tryptophan, this CDR3 likely stems from a read error. The chain joins TRBV29-1 to TRBJ1-1; D is ambiguous. Per the germline V gene, CDR1 is SQVTM and CDR2 is ANQGSEA. This CDR3 region has 12 residues. CDR3 DNA sequence: TGCATCGTTCGATTGGGCGCGACTGAAGCTTTCTTA. Translating gives CIVRLGATEAFL.

This clonotype was counted only a few times. The chain recombines TRBV7-2 with TRBJ2-3, with 10 bases fitting TRBD1. V lost 4 bases to trimming and J lost 0 bases; unmatched junction nucleotides: 4. Germline CDR1 SGHTA, CDR2 FQGNSA. This CDR3 region has 16 residues. The CDR3 loop reads CASSSGQGVSTDTQYF. In DNA, the CDR3 is TGTGCCAGCAGCTCCGGACAGGGGGTGAGCACAGATACGCAGTATTTT. Variable domain in full (rest from reference TRBV7-2 and TRBJ2-3): GAGVSQSPSNKVTEKGKDVELRCDPISGHTALYWYRQSLGQGLEFLIYFQGNSAPDKSGLPSDRFSAERTGGSVSTLTIQRTQQEDSAVYLCASSSGQGVSTDTQYFGPGTRLTVL.

In regard to this clonotype: The junction does not match germline at one end; this may be a read error. This chain's CDR3 is CAGSSDRNSYEQYF. DNA of the CDR3: TGTGCCGGCAGCTCTGACAGGAACTCCTACGAACAGTACTTC. V usage is TRBV11-2 and J usage is TRBJ2-7; D might be TRBD1 (6 bases). Germline assignment: CDR1 SGHAT and CDR2 FQNNGV. The CDR3 sequence is 14 residues long. Complete variable domain (other parts from reference TRBV11-2 and TRBJ2-7): EAGVAQSPRYKIIEKRQSVAFWCNPISGHATLYWYQQILGQGPKLLIQFQNNGVVDDSQLPKDRFSAERLKGVDSTLKIQPAKLEDSAVYLCAGSSDRNSYEQYFGPGTRLTVT.

This clonotype was observed a handful of times. A junction boundary mismatches the germline segment, possibly from a read error. The V call is TRBV11-3, the J call TRBJ2-1; D unresolved. The germline CDR1 and CDR2 sequences are SGHNT and YENEEA. The CDR3 extends over 14 amino acids. The CDR3 DNA sequence: TGTGCCACCAGCTTAGGCGTCTCGAATAATGAGCAGTTCTTC. Translation: CATSLGVSNNEQFF.

The chain joins TRBV29-1 to TRBJ1-1, with a weak D call TRBD1 (5 bases). In germline, CDR1 is SQVTM, CDR2 ANQGSEA. The CDR3 totals 12 residues. Trimming removed 7 bases from V and 7 bases from J, with 16 bases in between. The DNA of the CDR3 is TGCAGCGCCAGAGAAGGGGTTAATGAAGCTTTCTTT. Amino acid sequence: CSAREGVNEAFF.

Concerning this clonotype itself: At one boundary the junction diverges from the germline segment, which might be a read error. The rearrangement uses TRBV6-5 and TRBJ2-1; 8 bases line up with TRBD2. Per germline, CDR1 MNHEY and CDR2 SVGAGI. This CDR3 comprises 14 residues. CDR3 region: CASSQVGRVVEQSF. CDR3 nucleotide sequence: TGTGCCAGCAGTCAAGTCGGGAGGGTCGTTGAGCAGTCCTTC.

This clonotype showed up just a few times. V and J are TRBV18 and TRBJ2-5; D remains ambiguous. Between the trimmed V and J ends, which lost 2 bases and 2 bases, there was a span of 6 bases. CDR1 and CDR2 from the germline V gene are KGHSH and LQKENI. CDR3 size: 13 residues. CDR3 residues: CASSPGRQETQYF. CDR3 bases: TGTGCCAGCTCACCAGGCAGACAAGAGACCCAGTACTTC.

This clonotype was seen repeatedly, ten times or more. V usage is TRBV15 and J usage is TRBJ2-1, with 7 bases matching TRBD2. There are 15 residues in the CDR3. J was trimmed by 7 bases and V by 8 bases; bases with no gene match: 14. Germline V gives CDR1 LNHNV, CDR2 YYDKDF (reference sequence). The CDR3 reads CATQSSGGSWNEQFF. The CDR3 coding sequence is TGTGCCACCCAGTCCTCGGGCGGGAGCTGGAATGAGCAGTTCTTC.

This clonotype was counted once. The chain links TRBV2 to TRBJ2-3; D is uncertain. The germline gives CDR1 SNHLY, CDR2 FYNNEI. The CDR3 consists of 15 residues. Trimming cost V 7 bases and J 2 bases, with 16 bases left between them. CDR3 nucleotide sequence: TGTGCCAGCACTGATTATCTAACGGTCACAGATACGCAGTATTTT. Protein: CASTDYLTVTDTQYF.

This clonotype was seen only a few times. The conserved phenylalanine or tryptophan is not found at the CDR3 terminus, so this likely reflects a read error. This chain uses TRBV5-5 with TRBJ1-3; TRBD1 is a possible D gene (5 bases). Per the germline V gene, CDR1 is SGHKS and CDR2 is YYEKEE (reference sequence). This CDR3 region has 17 residues. The CDR3 protein is CASSAGTDLFSGNTIYS. For the CDR3, the DNA is TGTGCCAGCAGCGCCGGGACTGATCTCTTTTCTGGTAACACCATATATTCT.

This clonotype came up many times. The chain is built from TRBV5-5 and TRBJ1-5, with D possibly being TRBD1 (6 bases). Trimming stripped 7 bases from V and 6 bases from J, with 17 bases between. The CDR3 spans 14 residues. The germline V gene has CDR1 SGHKS and CDR2 YYEKEE (reference sequence). CDR3 bases: TGTGCCAGCCACCGGGGGGCCCTACCTCAGCCCCAGCATTTT. Protein product: CASHRGALPQPQHF.

About this clonotype itself: A read error may account for a junction end that differs from germline. V is TRBV6-2 or TRBV6-3 and J is TRBJ2-1, with TRBD2 matching 12 bases. The CDR3 runs 15 residues. CDR1 is MNHEY and CDR2 is SVGEGT in the germline V gene. The CDR3 loop is CASRPLAGGYNGQFF. CDR3 in DNA: TGTGCCAGCAGACCACTAGCGGGAGGTTACAATGGGCAGTTCTTC.

This clonotype was found many times. Possible read error: a much larger clone is one base away. The J gene is TRBJ2-7, the V gene TRBV7-9, with D perhaps TRBD2 (5 bases). The CDR3 contains 13 residues. CDR1 and CDR2 from the germline V gene are SEHNR and FQNEAQ (reference sequence). V dropped 8 bases and J dropped 7 bases, with 18 bases sitting between them. CDR3 loop: CASGRSAGGEQYF. DNA of the CDR3: TGTGCCAGCGGCCGGAGCGCCGGAGGTGAGCAGTACTTC.

This clonotype is judged medium-sized. The chain is built from TRBV6-2 or TRBV6-3 and TRBJ2-2, with TRBD1 matching 10 bases. The CDR3 is 15 residues long. Germline values: CDR1 MNHEY, CDR2 SVGEGT. V shed 7 bases and J 3 bases; nucleotides not matched to a gene: 5. This CDR3 reads CASTSGTGDTGELFF. The CDR3 nucleotides are TGTGCCAGCACCTCCGGGACAGGGGACACCGGGGAGCTGTTTTTT.

The CDR3 nucleotides are TGTGCAAGTCGCTTAATCCCACGTGGCGGTCTCATCAACACTGAAGCTTTTTTT. Protein: CASRLIPRGGLINTEAFF. The genes are TRBV12-2 and TRBJ1-1. TRBV12-2 is marked as a pseudogene. The CDR3 has 18 amino acids.

Notes on this clonotype: One junction end does not reproduce the germline sequence, and a read error may be involved. The chain joins TRBV6-1 to TRBJ2-2; 7 bases map to TRBD1. The V gene's germline CDR1 is MNHNS and CDR2 SASEGT. This CDR3 region has 14 residues. CDR3 in DNA: TGTGCCAGGAGTGCCACAGGGGACACCGGGGAACTGTTTTTT. As protein: CARSATGDTGELFF.

The chain combines TRBV10-3 with TRBJ2-3, with 8 bases that match TRBD1. Per germline, CDR1 ENHRY and CDR2 SYGVKD. The CDR3 length is 14 residues. V lost 6 bases to trimming and J lost 2 bases; unmatched junction nucleotides: 4. CDR3 region: CAIRRTGSTDTQYF. Here the CDR3 DNA reads TGTGCCATCAGGAGGACAGGGTCCACAGATACGCAGTATTTT.

As regards this clonotype: Relative to the germline gene, one junction end is altered; a read error may explain this. The rearrangement uses TRBV12-3 or TRBV12-4 and TRBJ2-3; a possible D gene is TRBD2 (6 bases). This CDR3 has 14 amino acids. The CDR3 nucleotides are TGTACCAGCAGGCCTACAGGTTCGGGGGATACGCAATATTTT. Protein: CTSRPTGSGDTQYF.

Concerning this clonotype: The conserved phenylalanine or tryptophan normally closing the CDR3 is absent here, so this likely arose from a read error. No DNA is shown, since the ends of the CDR3 on it are uncertain; the CDR3 is the one TCRdb lists. V is TRBV6-2 or TRBV6-3 and J is TRBJ2-5; the table's TRBD2 call for D was not verified on the DNA. CDR1 MNHEY and CDR2 SVGEGT come from the germline V gene. Including both end residues, the CDR3 is 14 amino acids long. The CDR3 is CASSESGVQETQYY.

The chain couples TRBV29-1 to TRBJ2-7; D might be TRBD1 (5 bases). From germline, CDR1 is SQVTM and CDR2 ANQGSEA. This CDR3 contains 12 residues. CDR3 sequence reads: CNVVDTPGEQYF. The CDR3 DNA follows: TGCAACGTCGTGGACACACCCGGCGAGCAGTACTTC.

Notes on this clonotype: A junction end diverges from the germline sequence, so it may reflect a read error. V and J are TRBV18 and TRBJ2-3, with D maybe TRBD2 (6 bases). This CDR3 spans 13 amino acids. CDR1 KGHSH and CDR2 LQKENI come from the germline V gene. CDR3 nucleotides: TGTGCCGGCTCAGCAACTAGCACAGATATGCAGTATTTT. Translated, it gives CAGSATSTDMQYF.

In the case of this clonotype: This may arise from a read error, as a much more abundant clone is one base away. V and J are TRBV19 and TRBJ2-1; TRBD1 or TRBD2 may be the D gene (5 bases each). The germline CDR1 and CDR2 sequences are LNHDA and SQIVND (reference sequence). The V end was cut by 10 bases, the J end by 7 bases, with 20 bases between. This CDR3 contains 14 residues. The CDR3 is CATMPSGRRNEQFF. The CDR3 nucleotides read TGTGCCACCATGCCCTCGGGACGCCGGAATGAGCAGTTCTTC.

A word on this clonotype: The junction departs from germline at one end; a sequencing error may be responsible. The chain uses TRBV29-1 and TRBJ2-3; 7 nucleotides agree with TRBD1. Germline CDR1 SQVTM, CDR2 ANQGSEA. CDR3 length equals 14 residues. The CDR3 sequence: CSASGTGASDTQYF. As DNA, the CDR3 is TGTAGCGCTTCCGGAACAGGGGCGTCAGATACGCAGTATTTT.

In the case of this clonotype: Germline is not matched at one junction end, which may reflect a read error. This sequence joins TRBV10-3 and TRBJ1-5; D is ambiguous. This CDR3 has 14 residues. The V gene's germline CDR1 is ENHRY and CDR2 SYGVKD. CDR3 DNA sequence: TGTGTCATCAGTGAACGGGGAGCGAATGAGCCCCAGCATTTT. Protein sequence: CVISERGANEPQHF.

V usage is TRBV11-2 and J usage is TRBJ2-1; the match to TRBD2 covers 8 bases. Trimming cost V 4 bases and J 3 bases; bases outside gene matches: 11. Germline loops: CDR1 SGHAT, CDR2 FQNNGV. The CDR3 totals 17 residues. CDR3 region: CASSSDRGGRLYNEQFF. CDR3 DNA: TGTGCCAGCAGCTCAGATAGGGGCGGGAGGCTCTACAATGAGCAGTTCTTC.

V usage is TRBV11-2 and J usage is TRBJ2-4; D may correspond to TRBD1 or TRBD2 (5 bases each). CDR3 length: 14 residues. Germline V gene lookup returns CDR1 SGHAT and CDR2 FQNNGV. The CDR3 DNA is TGTGCTAGCGACTCCGGGATAGGGGATAACATTCAGTACTTC. This gives the protein CASDSGIGDNIQYF. Based on the CDR3 plus reference TRBV11-2 and TRBJ2-4, the full variable domain is EAGVAQSPRYKIIEKRQSVAFWCNPISGHATLYWYQQILGQGPKLLIQFQNNGVVDDSQLPKDRFSAERLKGVDSTLKIQPAKLEDSAVYLCASDSGIGDNIQYFGAGTRLSVL.

This clonotype was recorded only once. The junction shows a germline mismatch at one end, possibly a read error. V is TRBV6-1 and J is TRBJ2-7, with D maybe TRBD1 (6 bases). In germline, CDR1 is MNHNS, CDR2 SASEGT. This CDR3 is 13 amino acids long. CDR3 amino acids: CTSSWDTSYDQYF. CDR3 sequence (DNA): TGTACCAGCAGTTGGGACACATCCTACGATCAGTACTTC.